One T cell receptor beta chain is described in this entry. Its antigen is not identified. Each of the patients experienced relapse following autologous stem cell transplantation, and their brentuximab vedotin exposure differed. These data are taken from a study of PD-1 blockade in classical Hodgkin lymphoma. The study, taken as a whole, reports: Complete responders had baseline diversity similar to newly diagnosed patients. CD8+ TCR diversity did not rise significantly by C4D1, unlike CD4+. Healthy donors reportedly exceeded newly diagnosed patients in baseline TCR diversity.

V was pared by 0 bases and J by 5 bases, with 1 base between. The CDR3 extends over 12 amino acids. Germline loops: CDR1 MRHNA, CDR2 SNTAGT. Method: immunoSEQ multiplex PCR; TCRdb's copy keeps in-frame clones and lacks some. The sample carries fewer than 65,000 clones, about 92% recorded once. V is TRBV6-4 and J is TRBJ2-2; D remains unclear. This receptor was identified in a human donor with classical Hodgkin lymphoma. This sample comprised peripheral blood mononuclear cells (PBMCs), obtained at baseline. The CDR3 reads CASSDSTGELFF. For the CDR3, the DNA is TGTGCCAGCAGTGACTCAACCGGGGAGCTGTTTTTT.